This T cell receptor beta chain was profiled in a study of blood T cell repertoires in COVID-19. Across the whole study: Sources were T cells, B-cell-depleted T cells, or PBMCs; the material itself was cDNA or gDNA.

Germline-derived CDR1 and CDR2 are LNHDA and SQIVND (reference sequence). This CDR3 is 16 amino acids long. Between the trimmed V and J ends, which lost 5 bases and 3 bases, there was a span of 19 bases. Under the authors' procedure: Nucleated cell counts were estimated from reference gene primer amplification. Produced via immunoSEQ multiplex PCR; TCRdb's table is partial and in-frame only. The DNA gave D and trimming, while V, J and clone size come from that table. The table shows roughly 100,000 clones, with 84% occurring only once. Material: peripheral blood. The source of this sequence is a woman aged 55-75 years with acute or convalescent COVID-19. J is TRBJ1-1 and V is TRBV19, with D unclear. The chain's CDR3 is CASSPAVGQEDTEAFF. The CDR3 DNA sequence: TGTGCCAGTAGTCCAGCCGTTGGGCAGGAGGACACTGAAGCTTTCTTT.